Included here is one TCR beta chain sequence, with context. The V and J ends lost 5 bases and 8 bases, in that order; junction bases with no gene match: 2. The CDR3 totals 12 residues. Germline V lookup: CDR1 SGHAT, CDR2 FQNNGV. Data came from immunoSEQ multiplex PCR; TCRdb stores just in-frame clones and leaves some out. The sample lists approximately 25,000 clones; under 97% were seen once. These data are taken from a study of T cell clonotyping in hematopoietic cell transplantation. Material for sequencing was peripheral blood mononuclear cells. V gene TRBV11-2 combines with J gene TRBJ1-2, with 10 bases matching TRBD1. The clonotype comes from a middle-aged man in good health. Some clones in this sample may be carry-over from other donors' samples. CDR3 residues: CASSETGGGYTF. Here the CDR3 DNA reads TGTGCCAGCAGCGAGACAGGGGGCGGCTACACCTTC.